This passage covers 22 T cell receptor beta chains from one sample sequenced in a study of T cell responses to AZD1222 COVID-19 vaccine (dated by TCRdb to the early 2020s). The library relied on the immunoSEQ multiplex PCR assay. Entries here come from immuneACCESS through TCRdb and include only in-frame sequences with V and J called. Some clones fail to appear in such tables; in the studies checked, an unresolved V gene covers under half of the shortfall, and the cause of the remainder is unknown. The sample data list 100,000 to 150,000 clones, and about 90% of these were observed just once. The ten largest account for approximately 1.5% of the sample. In the paper's terms, the time point label means: baseline before first vaccination. The source was peripheral blood, collected on day 0 of AZD1222 vaccination. The receptors stem from an adult in good health.

The chain carries TRBV7-9 and TRBJ2-7; TRBD1 or TRBD2 may be the D gene (7 bases each). The V and J ends lost 5 bases and 5 bases respectively, with 19 bases between them. The CDR3 totals 15 residues. Germline loops: CDR1 SEHNR, CDR2 FQNEAQ (reference sequence). In DNA, the CDR3 is TGTGCCAGCAGCCCCCACCCAGGGGGGGGAGACGAGCAGTACTTC. It encodes CASSPHPGGGDEQYF.

This sequence joins TRBV4-1 and TRBJ1-2; TRBD1 aligns across 8 bases. J lost 2 bases, V lost 4 bases, and 3 bases had no gene match. Germline CDR1 is MGHRA and CDR2 is YSYEKL. This CDR3 comprises 14 residues. As DNA, the CDR3 is TGCGCCAGCAGCCGTGGACAGGGAAACTATGGCTACACCTTC. The encoded protein is CASSRGQGNYGYTF.

This clone showed up just once. The gene calls are TRBV6-5 and TRBJ2-2, with 8 bases aligning to TRBD1. This CDR3 is 16 amino acids long. Germline CDR1 MNHEY, CDR2 SVGAGI. The V segment lost 0 bases and the J segment 6 bases; nucleotides outside the gene matches: 6. CDR3 in DNA: TGTGCCAGCAGTTACTCGCAGGGGGCCGGAGCCGGGGAGCTGTTTTTT. Its protein product is CASSYSQGAGAGELFF.

The CDR3 here is CASRRDSATNEKLFF. CDR3 in DNA: TGTGCCAGCAGAAGGGACAGTGCAACTAATGAAAAACTGTTTTTT. This sequence joins TRBV2 and TRBJ1-4; 7 bases align to TRBD1. The CDR3 contains 15 residues. V lost 6 bases and J lost 0; bases outside the gene matches: 4. Germline CDR1 and CDR2: SNHLY and FYNNEI.

The CDR3 sequence is CASRFRRLPRNTEAFF. The CDR3, as DNA: TGTGCAAGTCGCTTTCGGCGGCTCCCGCGGAACACTGAAGCTTTCTTT. The rearrangement uses TRBV12-2 and TRBJ1-1. TRBV12-2 is assigned pseudogene status. This CDR3 has 16 amino acids.

This chain uses TRBV6-6 with TRBJ1-1, with unresolved D. Trimming removed 6 bases at V and 5 bases at J, with 13 bases between. CDR1 and CDR2 (germline): MNHNY, SVGAGI (reference sequence). CDR3 length equals 13 residues. The CDR3 nucleotides read TGTGCCAGCAGCTACGTCATTGATACTGAAGCTTTCTTT. This encodes CASSYVIDTEAFF.

The V gene is TRBV3-1 (or the pseudogene TRBV3-2), the J gene TRBJ1-6, with D maybe TRBD1 (5 bases). Germline values: CDR1 LGHDT, CDR2 YNNKEL (reference sequence). V was pared by 5 bases and J by 3 bases, with 14 bases between. CDR3 length equals 16 residues. CDR3 sequence (DNA): TGTGCCAGCAGCAAAGCTGGGGGTATCTATAATTCACCCCTCCACTTT. This codes for CASSKAGGIYNSPLHF.

The count of this clone is one. The V and J genes are TRBV30 and TRBJ2-7; D unresolved. V gave up 4 bases and J gave up 0 bases, with 10 bases separating them. Germline V lookup: CDR1 GTSNPN, CDR2 SVGIG (reference sequence). The CDR3 loop spans 13 amino acids. This CDR3 reads CAWIGTTSYEQYF. Here the CDR3 DNA reads TGTGCCTGGATAGGCACGACCTCCTACGAGCAGTACTTC.

J is TRBJ2-3 and V is TRBV19, with D unresolved. V was cut by 3 bases and J by 11 bases, with 9 bases left in between. The germline CDR1 and CDR2 sequences are LNHDA and SQIVND (reference sequence). CDR3 length equals 11 residues. The CDR3: CASSINSGQYF. The CDR3 DNA follows: TGTGCCAGTAGTATTAACTCGGGGCAGTATTTT.

This chain uses TRBV24-1 with TRBJ2-3; D possibly matches TRBD1 or TRBD2 (6 bases each). This CDR3 has 12 residues. Germline loops: CDR1 KGHDR, CDR2 SFDVKD. V lost 9 bases and J 2 bases, leaving 8 bases between the germline ends. Written as DNA, the CDR3 is TGTGCCACCTCGGGGGCCACAGATACGCAGTATTTT. This encodes CATSGATDTQYF.

CDR3 coding DNA: TGTGCCACCAGTGATCCCAATAGGGGAGCGGGCGAGCAGTTCTTC. Amino acid sequence: CATSDPNRGAGEQFF. The chain recombines TRBV24-1 with TRBJ2-1; D might be TRBD2 (6 bases). V was clipped by 3 bases and J by 10 bases, with 18 bases between them. CDR1 KGHDR and CDR2 SFDVKD come from the germline V gene. This CDR3 has 15 amino acids.

The chain joins TRBV7-2 to TRBJ2-7; unclear D gene. CDR3 length: 13 amino acids. CDR1 and CDR2 from the germline V gene are SGHTA and FQGNSA. Trimming removed 4 bases from V and 7 bases from J, with 14 bases in between. The CDR3 protein is CASSSDWLGEQYV. As DNA, the CDR3 is TGTGCCAGCAGCTCCGATTGGCTGGGGGAGCAGTACGTC.

The rearrangement uses TRBV3-1 (or the pseudogene TRBV3-2) and TRBJ2-1; 13 nucleotides line up with TRBD2. The V and J ends lost 0 bases and 8 bases, in that order; junction bases with no gene match: 13. Per germline, CDR1 LGHDT and CDR2 YNNKEL (reference sequence). The CDR3 consists of 19 residues. The DNA of the CDR3 is TGTGCCAGCAGCCAAGATCCCCAACTAGCGGGAGGGCCAGGCCATGAGCAGTTCTTC. This translates into CASSQDPQLAGGPGHEQFF.

J is TRBJ1-4 and V is TRBV5-8, with D possibly TRBD1 on 5 matching bases. V lost 4 bases, J lost 4 bases, and 11 bases lay in between. Germline V gene sequence: CDR1 SGHTS, CDR2 YDEGEE. This CDR3 has 14 amino acids. The DNA of the CDR3 is TGTGCCAGCAGCGGGGGACGGATTAATGAAAAACTGTTTTTT. The encoded protein is CASSGGRINEKLFF.

V gene TRBV2 combines with J gene TRBJ2-5; 9 bases are shared with TRBD2. Germline CDR1 is SNHLY and CDR2 is FYNNEI. Losses at the gene ends were 4 bases for V and 9 bases for J; bases not matched to a gene: 6. This CDR3 region has 13 residues. This CDR3 is CASSASGVIAQYF. The CDR3 DNA reads TGTGCCAGCAGTGCTAGCGGGGTTATCGCCCAGTACTTC.

V and J are TRBV7-9 and TRBJ1-1; D possibly corresponds to TRBD1 (6 bases). V lost 4 bases to trimming and J lost 0 bases, with 15 bases between them. CDR3 size: 16 residues. Germline V CDR1 and CDR2: SEHNR, FQNEAQ (reference sequence). This CDR3 is CASSSSGGLMNTEAFF. The CDR3, as DNA: TGTGCCAGCAGCTCCTCGGGGGGGCTGATGAACACTGAAGCTTTCTTT.

This clone was found once. The chain joins TRBV4-1 to TRBJ2-3; D possibly corresponds to TRBD1 (5 bases). The germline CDR1 and CDR2 sequences are MGHRA and YSYEKL. The CDR3 sequence is 16 residues long. Trimming removed 1 base from V and 2 bases from J, with 13 bases in between. Here the CDR3 reads CASSQVGKGSTDTQYF. The CDR3 coding sequence is TGCGCCAGCAGCCAAGTAGGGAAGGGGTCCACAGATACGCAGTATTTT.

The chain couples TRBV10-3 to TRBJ1-1; weak D call: TRBD1 (6 bases). Germline V CDR1 and CDR2: ENHRY, SYGVKD. V was shortened by 4 bases and J by 0 bases, with 9 bases between the two germline ends. The CDR3 is made up of 14 amino acids. The CDR3 spells CAISAQGLNTEAFF. Here the CDR3 DNA reads TGTGCCATCAGTGCCCAGGGGCTGAACACTGAAGCTTTCTTT.

This rearrangement joins TRBV7-3 to TRBJ1-1; tentative D call: TRBD1 (5 bases). The CDR3 extends over 17 amino acids. V gave up 8 bases and J gave up 0 bases, with 22 bases separating them. CDR1 and CDR2 (germline): SGHTA, FQGTGA. Here the CDR3 reads CASALGGSSVVNTEAFF. The CDR3 DNA reads TGTGCCAGCGCCCTGGGGGGGAGCAGCGTCGTGAACACTGAAGCTTTCTTT. Based on the CDR3 plus reference TRBV7-3 and TRBJ1-1, the full variable domain is GAGVSQTPSNKVTEKGKYVELRCDPISGHTALYWYRQSLGQGPEFLIYFQGTGAADDSGLPNDRFFAVRPEGSVSTLKIQRTERGDSAVYLCASALGGSSVVNTEAFFGQGTRLTVV.

The chain uses TRBV19 and TRBJ1-1, with TRBD1 matching 8 bases. The trim removed 5 bases at V and 2 bases at J, leaving 13 bases unmatched. There are 17 residues in the CDR3. The germline V gene encodes CDR1 LNHDA and CDR2 SQIVND (reference sequence). The CDR3 sequence: CASSAGQGLSGNTEAFF. The CDR3 nucleotides read TGTGCCAGTAGTGCCGGACAGGGACTTTCGGGCAACACTGAAGCTTTCTTT.

The chain recombines TRBV19 with TRBJ1-5; tentative D call: TRBD1 (5 bases). CDR3 length: 14 amino acids. V was pared by 5 bases and J by 5 bases, with 13 bases between. Looked up from germline, CDR1 is LNHDA and CDR2 is SQIVND (reference sequence). The CDR3 DNA reads TGTGCCAGTAGTGTGACAGAAGGCCATCAGCCCCAGCATTTT. This translates into CASSVTEGHQPQHF.

The rearrangement links TRBV7-9 to TRBJ1-2; 11 nucleotides agree with TRBD1. Losses at the gene ends were 5 bases for V and 2 bases for J; bases not matched to a gene: 4. The CDR3 runs to 15 residues. The germline V gene encodes CDR1 SEHNR and CDR2 FQNEAQ (reference sequence). CDR3 coding DNA: TGTGCCAGCAGCCCCCGGGACAGGGGGAACTATGGCTACACCTTC. This codes for CASSPRDRGNYGYTF.